These 30 T cell receptor beta chains were all obtained from the same sample, sequenced in a study of T cells in Graves' hyperthyroidism and ophthalmopathy. The source material, RNA transcripts, was used to amplify TCR beta CDR3 regions. HTBI primers were used for first-round RT-PCR of the TCR CDR3. One entry per CDR3 protein, called by TCRdb with MiXCR from the multiplex PCR reads. This table has around 800,000 distinct CDR3 sequences, roughly 40% appearing once. Sequenced sample: blood. The receptors here all came from a man between 18 and 35 years old with Graves' hyperthyroidism.

The table lists this clonotype with many counts. This CDR3 reads CSVGPTTNEKLFF. Here the CDR3 DNA reads TGCAGCGTAGGCCCTACAACTAATGAAAAACTGTTTTTT. The chain employs TRBV29-1 and TRBJ1-4; D gene unclear. The CDR3 is made up of 13 amino acids. Germline-derived CDR1 and CDR2 are SQVTM and ANQGSEA. V shed 6 bases and J shed 0 bases, with 8 bases lying between them.

This clonotype was observed a handful of times. The V call is TRBV5-1, the J call TRBJ2-2; the match to TRBD2 covers 9 bases. This CDR3 is 16 amino acids long. The J segment lost 5 bases and the V segment lost 4 bases, leaving 9 bases of the junction unmatched. Germline loops: CDR1 SGHRS, CDR2 YFSETQ. The CDR3 nucleotides read TGCGCCAGCAGCCCTCAGGGGCTAGCGGGAACCGGGGAGCTGTTTTTT. Translating it yields CASSPQGLAGTGELFF.

This clonotype turned up a few times. A read error may produce the germline difference seen at one junction end. The chain couples TRBV11-2 to TRBJ1-2; maybe TRBD1 (5 bases). In germline, CDR1 is SGHAT, CDR2 FQNNGV. This CDR3 is built from 14 residues. The chain's CDR3 is CASSFSGTNHGYTF. The CDR3 DNA sequence: TGTGCCAGCAGCTTCTCGGGGACTAACCATGGCTACACCTTC.

A word on this clonotype: A much larger clone lies a single base off, so this may be a read error. The chain is built from TRBV7-2 and TRBJ1-1; no clear D gene. Germline-derived CDR1 and CDR2 are SGHTA and FQGNSA. This CDR3 is 16 amino acids long. CDR3 coding DNA: TGTGCCGGCAGCTTAGCTGTAACTAGACAGAACACTGAAGCTTTCTTT. It encodes CAGSLAVTRQNTEAFF.

This chain connects TRBV19 to TRBJ2-5; tentatively, D is TRBD2 (5 bases). CDR1 and CDR2 (germline): LNHDA, SQIVND (reference sequence). The CDR3 runs 14 residues. V lost 5 bases and J 0 bases, leaving 10 bases between the germline ends. In nucleotides, the CDR3 is TGTGCCAGTAGTTACAACGGGGACCAAGAGACCCAGTACTTC. Translation gives CASSYNGDQETQYF. The whole variable domain, remainder taken from reference TRBV19 and TRBJ2-5, is DGGITQSPKYLFRKEGQNVTLSCEQNLNHDAMYWYRQDPGQGLRLIYYSQIVNDFQKGDIAEGYSVSREKKESFPLTVTSAQKNPTAFYLCASSYNGDQETQYFGPGTRLLVL.

This clonotype was seen many times. The rearrangement uses TRBV5-1 and TRBJ2-5; D not resolved. The germline CDR1 and CDR2 sequences are SGHRS and YFSETQ. The CDR3 runs 12 residues. Trimming cost V 5 bases and J 2 bases, with 7 bases left between them. CDR3 nucleotides: TGCGCCAGCAGGAAAGATCAAGAGACCCAGTACTTC. Translation gives CASRKDQETQYF.

This clonotype was detected a few times. The genes are TRBV11-2 and TRBJ1-2, with D maybe TRBD1 (6 bases). V lost 5 bases, J lost 4 bases, and 17 bases lay in between. The CDR3 has 15 residues. CDR1 SGHAT and CDR2 FQNNGV come from the germline V gene. The CDR3 loop reads CASSPLGHSPYGYTF. CDR3 sequence (DNA): TGTGCCAGCAGCCCCCTGGGACACTCTCCCTATGGCTACACCTTC.

The table lists this clonotype with a few counts. This is likely a read error, given that the CDR3 carries no conserved phenylalanine or tryptophan at its end. Because the CDR3's place on the DNA is in doubt, the DNA is left out and the CDR3 is given as listed by TCRdb. V gene TRBV2 combines with J gene TRBJ2-7; no check of the table's D call, TRBD2, against the DNA was made. The V gene's germline CDR1 is SNHLY and CDR2 FYNNEI. The CDR3 numbers 14 amino acids, ends counted. This chain's CDR3 is CASTNAGLDGYCMS.

The table lists this clonotype with many counts. This chain uses TRBV7-6 with TRBJ2-7; TRBD2 aligns across 8 bases. Looked up from germline, CDR1 is SGHVS and CDR2 is FNYEAQ. Trimming removed 0 bases from V and 2 bases from J; junction bases left unmatched: 3. This CDR3 spans 15 amino acids. CDR3 loop: CASSLASGTTYEQYF. CDR3 nucleotide sequence: TGTGCCAGCAGCTTAGCTAGCGGGACTACCTACGAGCAGTACTTC.

Only a few counts were recorded for this clonotype. This chain connects TRBV2 to TRBJ1-2; 9 nucleotides agree with TRBD1. This CDR3 has 16 residues. Germline CDR1 and CDR2: SNHLY and FYNNEI. V shed 4 bases, J shed 6 bases, and the junction held 12 bases outside the gene matches. CDR3 residues: CASSGGQGLAWHGYTF. The CDR3 nucleotides are TGTGCCAGCAGTGGGGGACAGGGATTAGCTTGGCATGGCTACACCTTC. Using reference TRBV2 and TRBJ1-2 for the parts outside the CDR3, the full variable domain is EPEVTQTPSHQVTQMGQEVILRCVPISNHLYFYWYRQILGQKVEFLVSFYNNEISEKSEIFDDQFSVERPDGSNFTLKIRSTKLEDSAMYFCASSGGQGLAWHGYTFGSGTRLTVV.

The table lists this clonotype with many counts. At one boundary the junction diverges from the germline segment, which might be a read error. This chain connects TRBV13 to TRBJ1-1; no definite D call. CDR1 is PRHDT, CDR2 FYEKMQ, per germline (reference sequence). The CDR3 covers 12 residues. The CDR3 reads CASSRLNTEAFF. As DNA, the CDR3 is TGCGCCAGCAGTAGACTGAACACTGAAGCTTTCTTT.

V usage is TRBV11-2 and J usage is TRBJ1-1; no clear D. Germline CDR1 SGHAT, CDR2 FQNNGV. CDR3 length equals 11 residues. Trimming took off 1 base at V and 12 bases at J, with 9 bases between the two ends. The DNA for the CDR3 is TGTGCCAGCAGCTTAGGGACGTTCCCTTTCTTT. Its protein is CASSLGTFPFF.

The chain is built from TRBV7-9 and TRBJ2-2; the match to TRBD2 covers 7 bases. The V segment lost 1 base and the J segment 8 bases; nucleotides outside the gene matches: 7. CDR3 length: 15 residues. Looked up from germline, CDR1 is SEHNR and CDR2 is FQNEAQ (reference sequence). The CDR3 loop is CASSLVSGASGELFF. CDR3 nucleotides: TGTGCCAGCAGCTTAGTGAGCGGGGCTTCTGGGGAGCTGTTTTTT. The whole variable domain, remainder taken from reference TRBV7-9 and TRBJ2-2, is DTGVSQNPRHKITKRGQNVTFRCDPISEHNRLYWYRQTLGQGPEFLTYFQNEAQLEKSRLLSDRFSAERPKGSFSTLEIQRTEQGDSAMYLCASSLVSGASGELFFGEGSRLTVL.

The gene calls are TRBV7-9 and TRBJ1-5, with TRBD1 matching over 9 bases. Germline loops: CDR1 SEHNR, CDR2 FQNEAQ (reference sequence). V gave up 6 bases and J gave up 5 bases; unmatched junction bases: 11. CDR3 length: 16 amino acids. This chain's CDR3 is CASSLTGQGLDQPQHF. CDR3 in DNA: TGTGCCAGCAGTTTAACGGGACAGGGTCTTGATCAGCCCCAGCATTTT.

This clonotype has a handful of counts. This chain joins TRBV7-3 and TRBJ2-6; D possibly uses TRBD1 or TRBD2 (7 bases each). V was shortened by 5 bases and J by 4 bases, with 24 bases between the two germline ends. Germline V gene sequence: CDR1 SGHTA, CDR2 FQGTGA. This CDR3 is 19 amino acids long. CDR3 in DNA: TGTGCCAGCAGCGTATGGGGGGGGACAGTGGAAGCAGGGGCCAACGTCCTGACTTTC. Encoded protein: CASSVWGGTVEAGANVLTF. Drawing the rest from reference TRBV7-3 and TRBJ2-6, the complete variable domain is GAGVSQTPSNKVTEKGKYVELRCDPISGHTALYWYRQSLGQGPEFLIYFQGTGAADDSGLPNDRFFAVRPEGSVSTLKIQRTERGDSAVYLCASSVWGGTVEAGANVLTFGAGSRLTVL.

The chain uses TRBV27 and TRBJ1-5, with D unresolved. V was clipped by 8 bases and J by 7 bases, with 18 bases between them. The germline V gene has CDR1 MNHEY and CDR2 SMNVEV (reference sequence). The CDR3 runs to 14 residues. The CDR3: CASGISGSEQPQHF. The CDR3 DNA follows: TGTGCCAGCGGCATCTCGGGGTCGGAACAGCCCCAGCATTTT.

This clonotype was detected only once. This chain joins TRBV15 and TRBJ2-7, with 7 bases that match TRBD2. J was trimmed by 3 bases and V by 4 bases; bases with no gene match: 6. Germline values: CDR1 LNHNV, CDR2 YYDKDF (reference sequence). CDR3 size: 14 residues. CDR3 nucleotide sequence: TGTGCCACCAGCAACCGCGGGGGTAACTACGAGCAGTACTTC. Protein: CATSNRGGNYEQYF.

The genes are TRBV10-3 and TRBJ1-3, with TRBD1 identical over 9 bases. V was pared by 4 bases and J by 4 bases, with 2 bases of the junction left unmatched. This CDR3 region has 14 residues. CDR1 and CDR2 (germline): ENHRY, SYGVKD. The CDR3 spells CAISGDREGNTIYF. CDR3 DNA: TGTGCCATCAGTGGGGACAGGGAGGGAAACACCATATATTTT.

This clonotype was seen a few times. The chain carries TRBV7-2 and TRBJ2-2; D is possibly TRBD2 (7 bases). CDR3 length: 16 amino acids. Trimming removed 5 bases from V and 5 bases from J, with 18 bases in between. Germline V gene lookup returns CDR1 SGHTA and CDR2 FQGNSA. This CDR3 reads CASSPTGGRLTGELFF. The CDR3 nucleotides read TGTGCCAGCAGCCCAACCGGGGGGCGATTGACCGGGGAGCTGTTTTTT.

The chain uses TRBV5-4 and TRBJ2-5; D perhaps matches TRBD2 (6 bases). V was trimmed by 0 bases and J by 1 base, leaving 7 bases between them. This CDR3 is 14 amino acids long. The germline CDR1 and CDR2 sequences are SGHNT and YYREEE (reference sequence). The CDR3 sequence: CASSLEGLQETQYF. The CDR3 nucleotides are TGTGCCAGCAGCTTGGAGGGACTCCAAGAGACCCAGTACTTC.

The CDR3 DNA reads TGTGCCAGCAGTTACTCGCGGGAGGCCGACTACGAGCAGTACTTC. Translating gives CASSYSREADYEQYF. The V and J genes are TRBV5-6 and TRBJ2-7, with 8 positions matching TRBD2. The CDR3 spans 15 residues. Germline-derived CDR1 and CDR2 are SGHDT and YYEEEE. J gave up 3 bases and V 5 bases, and 10 bases lay outside the gene matches.

In its sample, this clonotype was seen a few times. This sequence joins TRBV6-1 and TRBJ2-7; the D gene is possibly TRBD1 (5 bases). V lost 3 bases and J lost 2, with 11 bases in between. This CDR3 region has 14 residues. Germline V gene data show CDR1 as MNHNS and CDR2 as SASEGT. The DNA for the CDR3 is TGTGCCAGCAGTGAGTTCGACAGTACCTACGAGCAGTACTTC. Translated, it gives CASSEFDSTYEQYF.

This clonotype was detected only a few times. This chain links TRBV6-4 with TRBJ2-2; D unresolved. With 4 bases removed from V and 4 bases from J, the gap between germline ends came to 13 bases. The CDR3 runs to 15 residues. CDR1 and CDR2 (germline): MRHNA, SNTAGT. Written as DNA, the CDR3 is TGTGCCAGCAGTGCTTCCCCCCCCTTCACCGGGGAGCTGTTTTTT. Protein product: CASSASPPFTGELFF.

This clonotype showed up many times. The chain has TRBV7-9 and TRBJ1-1, with D unresolved. Germline loops: CDR1 SEHNR, CDR2 FQNEAQ (reference sequence). V was trimmed by 5 bases and J by 8 bases, leaving 9 bases between them. The CDR3 spans 11 residues. CDR3 nucleotides: TGTGCCAGCAGCCTACCAGGAGAAGCTTTCTTT. It encodes CASSLPGEAFF.

There are a few counts of this clonotype. The rearrangement joins TRBV5-6 to TRBJ2-2, with D maybe TRBD2 (5 bases). The germline V and J ends were trimmed by 4 bases and 7 bases, with 11 bases remaining between them. From germline, CDR1 is SGHDT and CDR2 YYEEEE. This CDR3 is 13 amino acids long. CDR3 nucleotides: TGTGCCAGCAGCGCATCTAGCTACGGGGAGCTGTTTTTT. This sequence encodes CASSASSYGELFF.

The chain has TRBV5-1 and TRBJ2-2; 8 bases are shared with TRBD1. Trimming removed 2 bases from V and 3 bases from J; junction bases left unmatched: 12. This CDR3 region has 18 residues. Germline CDR1 is SGHRS and CDR2 is YFSETQ. This chain's CDR3 is CASSLQGDGTGYTGELFF. The CDR3, as DNA: TGCGCCAGCAGCTTACAGGGGGACGGGACTGGATACACCGGGGAGCTGTTTTTT. Together with reference TRBV5-1 and TRBJ2-2, the CDR3 gives the full variable domain: KAGVTQTPRYLIKTRGQQVTLSCSPISGHRSVSWYQQTPGQGLQFLFEYFSETQRNKGNFPGRFSGRQFSNSRSEMNVSTLELGDSALYLCASSLQGDGTGYTGELFFGEGSRLTVL.

Turning to this clonotype: The junction departs from the called germline gene at one end, perhaps through a read error. The chain is built from TRBV7-9 and TRBJ1-1; TRBD1 matches at 8 bases. This CDR3 comprises 16 residues. Germline CDR1 SEHNR, CDR2 FQNEAQ (reference sequence). CDR3 amino acids: CASSQVNTGGDTEAFF. CDR3 DNA: TGCGCCAGCAGCCAAGTAAACACAGGGGGAGACACTGAAGCTTTCTTT.

The chain is built from TRBV2 and TRBJ2-7, with a tentative D call TRBD1 (8 bases). This CDR3 comprises 13 residues. The germline gives CDR1 SNHLY, CDR2 FYNNEI. The V end lost 11 bases, the J end lost 0 bases, and 14 bases lay between the germline ends. CDR3 nucleotides: TGTGCCTGGAGCGGGACAGGCTCCTACGAGCAGTACTTC. Its protein is CAWSGTGSYEQYF.

The chain uses TRBV7-9 and TRBJ1-1; D gene ambiguous. V lost 3 bases and J 3 bases, leaving 17 bases between the germline ends. The V gene's germline CDR1 is SEHNR and CDR2 FQNEAQ (reference sequence). The CDR3 length is 16 residues. As DNA, the CDR3 is TGTGCCAGCAGCTTCCTGACACCCTCCGGGCACACTGAAGCTTTCTTT. Protein product: CASSFLTPSGHTEAFF.

This sequence joins TRBV6-6 and TRBJ1-6; no definite D call. The CDR3 totals 12 residues. From germline, CDR1 is MNHNY and CDR2 SVGAGI (reference sequence). Deletions cut 4 bases from V and 6 bases from J, with 4 bases between. The CDR3 region has the DNA TGTGCCAGCAGTTCGGTTAATTCACCCCTCCACTTT. Residues: CASSSVNSPLHF.